The 28 T cell receptor beta chains given below trace back to one sample, sequenced in a study. One entry per CDR3 protein, called by TCRdb with MiXCR from the 5' RACE reads. Among 25,000 to 40,000 distinct CDR3 sequences, about 24% were seen once, and the ten largest hold 4.3%. Sequencing was done on a sample of memory CD4+ T cells sorted from blood. Noted subset: memory CD4+ T cells, CD4+CD45RO+CD25-. The receptors were sampled from a female donor with breast cancer.

The chain recombines TRBV20-1 with TRBJ2-5; D could derive from TRBD1 or TRBD2 (6 bases each). V was clipped by 6 bases and J by 2 bases, with 13 bases between them. The CDR3 contains 13 residues. Germline lookup yields CDR1 DFQATT and CDR2 SNEGSKA (reference sequence). CDR3: CSAGGTNQETQYF. The CDR3 coding sequence is TGCAGTGCCGGAGGGACAAATCAAGAGACCCAGTACTTC.

The V gene is TRBV16, the J gene TRBJ2-7; D remains ambiguous. From germline, CDR1 is KGHSY and CDR2 FQNENV. The CDR3 sequence is 14 residues long. With 0 bases removed from V and 6 bases from J, the gap between germline ends came to 12 bases. The CDR3 DNA reads as TGTGCCAGCAGCCAATCGCTGGCCCCGCGCGAGCAGTACTTC. Its translation is CASSQSLAPREQYF.

The rearrangement links TRBV6-5 to TRBJ2-3; D could derive from TRBD1 or TRBD2 (5 bases each). Per the germline V gene, CDR1 is MNHEY and CDR2 is SVGAGI. V was pared by 8 bases and J by 5 bases, with 20 bases between. The CDR3 consists of 15 residues. The CDR3 region is CASQMGRGYGDTQYF. The CDR3 region has the DNA TGTGCCAGCCAGATGGGACGAGGGTACGGAGATACGCAGTATTTT.

The chain carries TRBV5-4 and TRBJ1-2; 9 bases match TRBD1. The trim removed 6 bases at V and 8 bases at J, leaving 8 bases unmatched. The CDR3 totals 13 residues. CDR1 SGHNT and CDR2 YYREEE come from the germline V gene (reference sequence). CDR3 protein: CASTWDRERGYTF. The CDR3 DNA is TGTGCCAGCACCTGGGACAGGGAGCGCGGCTACACCTTC.

This clonotype was observed a few times. CDR3 DNA: TGTGCCACCGGGCGGGGGAGCACAGATACGCAGTATTTT. Encoded protein: CATGRGSTDTQYF. J is TRBJ2-3 and V is TRBV24-1; TRBD2 matches 7 bases. J lost 0 bases, V lost 9 bases, and 2 bases had no gene match. Germline V CDR1 and CDR2: KGHDR, SFDVKD. The CDR3 contains 13 residues.

This clonotype was detected a few times. The rearrangement links TRBV24-1 to TRBJ2-1; D perhaps matches TRBD1 (6 bases). This CDR3 region has 13 residues. Germline V gene data show CDR1 as KGHDR and CDR2 as SFDVKD. Deletions cut 2 bases from V and 9 bases from J, with 10 bases between. CDR3 protein: CATSDSLGGEQFF. The CDR3 bases are TGTGCCACCAGTGATTCGCTAGGGGGTGAGCAGTTCTTC.

This clonotype was counted between two and nine times. The J gene is TRBJ2-1, the V gene TRBV7-3; D is perhaps TRBD2 (6 bases). The CDR3 totals 13 residues. Per germline, CDR1 SGHTA and CDR2 FQGTGA. Trimming took 0 bases from V and 10 from J, leaving 10 bases between them. The CDR3 is CASSLTRAGEQFF. In DNA form, the CDR3 reads TGTGCCAGCAGCTTAACTAGGGCGGGGGAGCAGTTCTTC.

The chain carries TRBV13 and TRBJ2-2; D not resolved. V was cut by 1 base and J by 8 bases, with 8 bases left in between. The CDR3 contains 13 residues. Per germline, CDR1 PRHDT and CDR2 FYEKMQ (reference sequence). CDR3 sequence: CASSLAVSGELFF. DNA of the CDR3: TGTGCCAGCAGCTTAGCAGTTAGTGGGGAGCTGTTTTTT.

The chain recombines TRBV21-1 with TRBJ2-2; the table's D call TRBD1 went unverified against the DNA. TRBV21-1 corresponds to a pseudogene. There are 18 residues in the CDR3. CDR3 nucleotides: TGTGCCAGCAGCAAGGGCCCCGACAGGGATCAGTACACCGGGGAGCTGTTTTTT. It specifies CASSKGPDRDQYTGELFF.

The chain recombines TRBV29-1 with TRBJ2-7; possibly TRBD2 for D (5 bases). Germline-derived CDR1 and CDR2 are SQVTM and ANQGSEA. This CDR3 region has 13 residues. V gave up 3 bases and J gave up 1 base, with 10 bases separating them. CDR3: CSVEGSGSYEQYF. In DNA form, the CDR3 reads TGCAGCGTTGAGGGATCGGGATCCTACGAGCAGTACTTC.

The J gene is TRBJ1-5, the V gene TRBV28; 7 positions agree with TRBD1. The CDR3 extends over 14 amino acids. With V trimmed by 5 bases and J by 10 bases, 11 bases remained unmatched. Germline V gives CDR1 MDHEN, CDR2 SYDVKM. In DNA, the CDR3 is TGTGCCAGCAGTCCGAGACAGGGCCCCATTCCCCAGCATTTT. It is translated as CASSPRQGPIPQHF.

V usage is TRBV27 and J usage is TRBJ2-7; D gene unclear. The CDR3 is 14 residues long. The V end was cut by 5 bases, the J end by 0 bases, with 11 bases between. Germline values: CDR1 MNHEY, CDR2 SMNVEV (reference sequence). The CDR3 is CASSLRTNSYEQYF. For the CDR3, the DNA is TGTGCCAGCAGTCTCAGGACCAACTCCTACGAGCAGTACTTC.

The J gene is TRBJ2-7, the V gene TRBV7-2; D might be TRBD2 (6 bases). V lost 5 bases, J lost 0 bases, and 11 bases lay in between. From germline, CDR1 is SGHTA and CDR2 FQGNSA. CDR3 length: 14 residues. CDR3 sequence: CASSPMGGSYEQYF. CDR3 DNA: TGTGCCAGCAGCCCGATGGGGGGCTCCTACGAGCAGTACTTC.

The V call is TRBV5-1, the J call TRBJ2-7, with D possibly matching TRBD2 (5 bases). CDR1 and CDR2 from the germline V gene are SGHRS and YFSETQ. CDR3 length: 14 residues. V was cut by 5 bases and J by 5 bases, with 17 bases left in between. CDR3 in amino acids: CASSTAVDLHEQYF. The CDR3 DNA reads as TGCGCCAGCAGTACAGCGGTGGACCTCCACGAGCAGTACTTC.

This clonotype appeared many times. This chain links TRBV27 with TRBJ2-2, with TRBD1 matching 8 bases. Trimming cost V 4 bases and J 4 bases; bases outside gene matches: 8. Germline lookup yields CDR1 MNHEY and CDR2 SMNVEV (reference sequence). This CDR3 has 16 residues. The DNA for the CDR3 is TGTGCCAGCAGTTCCAGGGGGCTACGTGGCACCGGGGAGCTGTTTTTT. Its protein is CASSSRGLRGTGELFF.

This clonotype was seen a few times. The chain has TRBV5-5 and TRBJ2-1; D may be TRBD1 or TRBD2 (5 bases each). This CDR3 comprises 17 residues. V gave up 0 bases and J gave up 6 bases, with 19 bases separating them. Germline CDR1 is SGHKS and CDR2 is YYEKEE (reference sequence). CDR3 region: CASSLVGELVFSNEQFF. CDR3 nucleotides: TGTGCCAGCAGCTTGGTGGGGGAATTGGTATTTAGCAATGAGCAGTTCTTC.

In this sample, this clonotype turned up many times. The chain combines TRBV29-1 with TRBJ2-3; TRBD2 matches at 8 bases. The J segment lost 1 base and the V segment lost 5 bases, leaving 11 bases of the junction unmatched. CDR1 is SQVTM and CDR2 is ANQGSEA in the germline V gene. The CDR3 consists of 16 residues. The CDR3 is CSVSPPGGAGTDTQYF. CDR3 nucleotide sequence: TGCAGCGTTTCCCCCCCGGGGGGGGCTGGCACAGATACGCAGTATTTT.

The gene calls are TRBV27 and TRBJ2-5; TRBD1 is a possible D gene (6 bases). Germline V gives CDR1 MNHEY, CDR2 SMNVEV (reference sequence). Trimming pared 8 bases from V and 2 bases from J, leaving 12 bases between. The CDR3 loop spans 13 amino acids. CDR3 protein: CASRDKLQETQYF. CDR3 coding DNA: TGTGCCAGCCGGGACAAACTTCAAGAGACCCAGTACTTC.

This clonotype has a count of ten or more. The V gene is TRBV4-2, the J gene TRBJ2-4; 9 bases line up with TRBD2. V lost 0 bases to trimming and J lost 2 bases; unmatched junction nucleotides: 5. CDR3 length: 17 amino acids. The germline CDR1 and CDR2 sequences are LGHNA and YNFKEQ. The CDR3 DNA reads as TGTGCCAGCAGCCAAGAAGCTAGCGGGGCGACCAAAAACATTCAGTACTTC. Its protein product is CASSQEASGATKNIQYF.

This clonotype was seen a handful of times. This chain uses TRBV7-2 with TRBJ2-2; TRBD1 aligns across 11 bases. CDR3 length equals 17 residues. Germline values: CDR1 SGHTA, CDR2 FQGNSA. The trim removed 4 bases at V and 8 bases at J, leaving 12 bases unmatched. The CDR3 region has the DNA TGTGCCAGCAGCTCGGACAGGGGGCCCAGGGTTACGGGGGAGCTGTTTTTT. As protein: CASSSDRGPRVTGELFF. Full variable domain (remainder filled in from reference TRBV7-2 and TRBJ2-2): GAGVSQSPSNKVTEKGKDVELRCDPISGHTALYWYRQSLGQGLEFLIYFQGNSAPDKSGLPSDRFSAERTGGSVSTLTIQRTQQEDSAVYLCASSSDRGPRVTGELFFGEGSRLTVL.

This clonotype was picked up a small number of times. This rearrangement joins TRBV5-5 to TRBJ2-2; D ambiguous. Trimming shortened V by 1 base and J by 0 bases, and 7 bases separated the two germline ends. The CDR3 length is 15 residues. CDR1 and CDR2 (germline): SGHKS, YYEKEE (reference sequence). CDR3 amino acids: CASSLRQTNTGELFF. CDR3 nucleotide sequence: TGTGCCAGCAGCTTGAGGCAGACGAACACCGGGGAGCTGTTTTTT.

The rearrangement joins TRBV3-1 to TRBJ2-1, with D uncertain. Germline V gene data show CDR1 as LGHDT and CDR2 as YNNKEL (reference sequence). The CDR3 totals 12 residues. Trimming cost V 8 bases and J 8 bases, with 13 bases left between them. As DNA, the CDR3 is TGTGCCAGCCCGACCCTATTTCATGAGCAGTTCTTC. The encoded protein is CASPTLFHEQFF.

In its sample, this clonotype is medium-sized. The chain employs TRBV4-1 and TRBJ1-6; tentative D call: TRBD1 (6 bases). Germline V lookup: CDR1 MGHRA, CDR2 YSYEKL. V was pared by 3 bases and J by 6 bases, with 9 bases between. The CDR3 sequence is 14 residues long. The CDR3, as DNA: TGCGCCAGCAGCCAGACGACAGGTAATTCACCCCTCCACTTT. Translating it yields CASSQTTGNSPLHF.

There are a few counts of this clonotype. The chain recombines TRBV6-5 with TRBJ2-6; D might be TRBD2 (6 bases). Per germline, CDR1 MNHEY and CDR2 SVGAGI. The CDR3 is 14 residues long. Trimming removed 4 bases from V and 2 bases from J, with 6 bases in between. CDR3 nucleotides: TGTGCCAGCAGTTCGGGGGCTGGGGCCAACGTCCTGACTTTC. This gives the protein CASSSGAGANVLTF.

In its sample, this clonotype was seen many times. This rearrangement joins TRBV4-1 to TRBJ2-5; perhaps D is TRBD1 or TRBD2 (5 bases each). In germline, CDR1 is MGHRA, CDR2 YSYEKL. The CDR3 sequence is 16 residues long. Deletions cut 1 base from V and 4 bases from J, with 16 bases between. The CDR3: CASSQVRDPLRETQYF. As DNA, the CDR3 is TGCGCCAGCAGCCAAGTCCGGGACCCCCTACGAGAGACCCAGTACTTC.

The CDR3 DNA follows: TGTGCCAGCAGCCCCGACAGGGTTGGCCATGGCTACACCTTC. Amino acids: CASSPDRVGHGYTF. V and J are TRBV6-5 and TRBJ1-2; 7 nucleotides line up with TRBD1. V dropped 6 bases and J dropped 6; count of bases not matched to a gene: 10. CDR3 length equals 14 residues. Germline V gene sequence: CDR1 MNHEY, CDR2 SVGAGI.

On this clonotype itself: At one boundary the junction diverges from the germline segment, which might be a read error. The chain recombines TRBV7-9 with TRBJ2-3; D may match TRBD1 or TRBD2 (5 bases each). This CDR3 is 15 amino acids long. Looked up from germline, CDR1 is SEHNR and CDR2 is FQNEAQ (reference sequence). The CDR3 DNA is TGTGTCAGCAGCTTTCGTCGGGGCCTCACAGATACGCAGTATTTT. It codes for CVSSFRRGLTDTQYF.

The V call is TRBV4-1, the J call TRBJ1-2; D ambiguous. The germline gives CDR1 MGHRA, CDR2 YSYEKL. This CDR3 comprises 14 residues. Trimming pared 1 base from V and 11 bases from J, leaving 17 bases between. CDR3 protein: CASSQGYGALEYTF. CDR3 sequence (DNA): TGCGCCAGCAGCCAAGGGTACGGAGCCCTGGAGTACACCTTC.